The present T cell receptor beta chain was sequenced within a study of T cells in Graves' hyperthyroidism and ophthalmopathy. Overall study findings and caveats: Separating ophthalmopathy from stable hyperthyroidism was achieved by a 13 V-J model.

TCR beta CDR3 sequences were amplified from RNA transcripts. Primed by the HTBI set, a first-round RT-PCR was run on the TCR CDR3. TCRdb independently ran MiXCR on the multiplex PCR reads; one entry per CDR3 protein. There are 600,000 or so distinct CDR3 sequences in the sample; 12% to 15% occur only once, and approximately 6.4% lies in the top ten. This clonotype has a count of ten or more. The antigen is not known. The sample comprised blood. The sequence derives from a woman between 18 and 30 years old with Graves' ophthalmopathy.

CDR3 bases: TGTGCCAGCAGTCCCCGTGGTAGCGGGGGATCCTACGAGCAGTACTTC. Its translation: CASSPRGSGGSYEQYF. V usage is TRBV27 and J usage is TRBJ2-7, with 9 bases aligning to TRBD2. The CDR3 has 16 residues. After removal of 5 bases from V and 1 base from J, the junction contained 9 bases not matched to a gene. In germline, CDR1 is MNHEY, CDR2 SMNVEV (reference sequence).